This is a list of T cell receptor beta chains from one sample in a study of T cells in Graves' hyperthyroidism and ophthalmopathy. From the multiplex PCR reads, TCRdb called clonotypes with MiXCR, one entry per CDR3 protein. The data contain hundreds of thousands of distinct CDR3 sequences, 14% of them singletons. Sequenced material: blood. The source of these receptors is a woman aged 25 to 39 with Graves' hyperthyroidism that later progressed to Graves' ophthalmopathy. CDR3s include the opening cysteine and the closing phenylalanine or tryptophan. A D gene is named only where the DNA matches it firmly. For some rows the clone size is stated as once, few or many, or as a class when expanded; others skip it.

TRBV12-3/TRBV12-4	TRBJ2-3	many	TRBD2	CASNDSGTSGTTDTQYF	TGTGCCAGCAACGATTCCGGGACTAGCGGGACCACAGATACGCAGTATTTT
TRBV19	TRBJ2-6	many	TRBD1	CASSGAQGASLVLTF	TGTGCCAGTAGTGGGGCTCAGGGGGCTTCGTTAGTCCTGACTTTC
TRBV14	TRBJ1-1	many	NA	CASSQDKVRGLNTEAFF	TGTGCCAGCAGCCAAGATAAAGTCAGGGGACTCAACACTGAAGCTTTCTTT
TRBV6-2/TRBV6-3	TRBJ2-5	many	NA	CASLSSLQETQYF	TGTGCCAGTCTGTCCAGCCTCCAAGAGACCCAGTACTTC
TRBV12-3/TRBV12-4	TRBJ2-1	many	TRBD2	CASSFAGGTYNEQFF	TGTGCCAGCAGTTTTGCGGGAGGAACCTACAATGAGCAGTTCTTC
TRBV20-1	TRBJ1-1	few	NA	CSARDRDPGAFF	TGCAGTGCTAGAGACAGGGATCCTGGGGCTTTCTTT
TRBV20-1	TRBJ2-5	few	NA	CSATGTLNAQETQYF	TGCAGTGCAACCGGGACACTCAACGCCCAAGAGACCCAGTACTTC
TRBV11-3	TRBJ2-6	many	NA	CASSFSEVPGANVLTF	TGTGCCAGCAGCTTTAGTGAGGTGCCTGGGGCCAACGTCCTGACTTTC
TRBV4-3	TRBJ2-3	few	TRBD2	CASSQELASTDTQYF	TGCGCCAGCAGCCAAGAACTAGCGAGCACAGATACGCAGTATTTT
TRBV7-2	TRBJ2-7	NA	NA	CASSLGIVPYEQYF	TGTGCCAGCAGCTTAGGAATAGTACCCTACGAGCAGTACTTC
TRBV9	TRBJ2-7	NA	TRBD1	CASSVEGQVTSEQYF	TGTGCCAGCAGCGTAGAGGGACAGGTCACCTCCGAGCAGTACTTC
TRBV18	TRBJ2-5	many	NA	CASSPMQGMETQYF	TGTGCCAGCTCGCCCATGCAGGGTATGGAGACCCAGTACTTC
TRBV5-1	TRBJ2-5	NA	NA	CASRDPAPQETQYF	TGCGCCAGCAGAGACCCGGCACCTCAAGAGACCCAGTACTTC
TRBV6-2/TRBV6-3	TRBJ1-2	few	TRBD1	CASSYMPGQAGGFYGYTF	TGTGCCAGCAGCTACATGCCCGGACAGGCAGGCGGGTTCTATGGCTACACCTTC
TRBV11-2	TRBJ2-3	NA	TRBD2	CASSLAATSGDTQYF	TGTGCCAGCAGCTTAGCGGCGACTAGCGGTGATACGCAGTATTTT
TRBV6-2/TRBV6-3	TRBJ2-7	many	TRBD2	CASRAPPMAGERYEQYF	TGTGCCAGCAGAGCGCCCCCAATGGCGGGAGAGCGCTACGAGCAGTACTTC
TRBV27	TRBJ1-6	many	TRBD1	CASTSGVGTGGSPLHF	TGTGCCAGCACCTCGGGGGTCGGGACAGGTGGTTCACCCCTCCACTTT